This is a list of T cell receptor beta chains from one sample in a study of naive and memory T cell subsets. TCRdb ran MiXCR on the UMI-ligation and nested PCR reads and lists one entry per CDR3 protein. The data show about 150,000 distinct CDR3 sequences, roughly 20% seen once. Sequencing was carried out using naive CD4+ T cells from blood. These receptor sequences come from a human donor in good health. The CDR3 runs from the conserved cysteine through the conserved F or W. The size field is filled for only some rows; it gives once, few, many or a size class.

TRBV12-3/TRBV12-4	many	TRBJ2-3	CASSRGQSTDTQYF
TRBV5-1	NA	TRBJ2-3	CASSRTTSGRSPDTQYF
TRBV3-1	few	TRBJ2-1	CASSQASGRAYNEQFF
TRBV4-3	NA	TRBJ1-6	CASSQGTFTGPGSPLHF
TRBV27	NA	TRBJ2-1	CASTIGLGKNNEQFF
TRBV28	few	TRBJ2-3	CASIQDLAGATTQYF
TRBV7-9	few	TRBJ2-7	CASSPGYLSEQYF
TRBV5-1	NA	TRBJ1-6	CASSLLPLNSPLHF
TRBV15	NA	TRBJ2-5	CATSRDLGQQETQYF
TRBV7-9	NA	TRBJ2-4	CASSLTRERGKNIQYF
TRBV28	NA	TRBJ2-3	CASSFLGGALTDTQYF
TRBV10-1	many	TRBJ2-1	CASSTRPNNEQFF
TRBV6-1	NA	TRBJ2-5	CASSEVWTVLETQYF
TRBV20-1	NA	TRBJ2-3	CSARDRLAGGIRADTQYF
TRBV28	NA	TRBJ1-2	CASSLQDGYTF
TRBV28	few	TRBJ1-5	CASSLWGQGGQPQHF
TRBV27	NA	TRBJ1-4	CASGTRALNEKLFF